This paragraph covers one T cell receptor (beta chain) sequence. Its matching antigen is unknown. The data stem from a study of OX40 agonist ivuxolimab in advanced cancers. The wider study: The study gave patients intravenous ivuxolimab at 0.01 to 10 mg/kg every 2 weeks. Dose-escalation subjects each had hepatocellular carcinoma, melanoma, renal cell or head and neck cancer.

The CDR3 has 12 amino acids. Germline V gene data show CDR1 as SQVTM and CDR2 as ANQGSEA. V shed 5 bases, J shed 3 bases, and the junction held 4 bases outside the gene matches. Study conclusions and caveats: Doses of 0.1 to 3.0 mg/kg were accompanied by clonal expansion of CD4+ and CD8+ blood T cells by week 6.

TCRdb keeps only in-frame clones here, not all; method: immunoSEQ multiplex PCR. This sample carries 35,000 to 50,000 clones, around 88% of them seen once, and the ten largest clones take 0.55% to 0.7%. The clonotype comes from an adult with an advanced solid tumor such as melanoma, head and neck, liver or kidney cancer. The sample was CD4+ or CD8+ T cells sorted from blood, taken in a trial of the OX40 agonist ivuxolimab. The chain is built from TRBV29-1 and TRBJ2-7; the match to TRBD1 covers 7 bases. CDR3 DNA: TGCAGCGTTCTCCCAGGGGGCTACGAGCAGTACTTC. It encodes CSVLPGGYEQYF.